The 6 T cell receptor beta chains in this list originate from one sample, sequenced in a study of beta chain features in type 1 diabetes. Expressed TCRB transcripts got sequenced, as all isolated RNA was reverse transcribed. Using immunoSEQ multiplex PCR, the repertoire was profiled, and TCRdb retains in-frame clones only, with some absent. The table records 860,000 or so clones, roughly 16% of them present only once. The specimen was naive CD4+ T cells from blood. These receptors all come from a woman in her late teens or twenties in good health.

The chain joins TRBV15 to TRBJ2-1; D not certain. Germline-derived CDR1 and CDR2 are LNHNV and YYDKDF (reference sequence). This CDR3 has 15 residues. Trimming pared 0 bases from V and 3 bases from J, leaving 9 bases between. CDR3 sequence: CATSRDIVRYNEQFF. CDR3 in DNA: TGTGCCACCAGCAGAGATATTGTTCGCTACAATGAGCAGTTCTTC.

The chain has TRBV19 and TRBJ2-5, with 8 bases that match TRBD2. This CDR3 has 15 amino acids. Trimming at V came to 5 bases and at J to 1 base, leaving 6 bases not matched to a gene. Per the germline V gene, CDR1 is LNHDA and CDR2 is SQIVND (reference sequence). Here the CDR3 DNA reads TGTGCCAGTAGTCTTGGCGGGAGGACCCAAGAGACCCAGTACTTC. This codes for CASSLGGRTQETQYF.

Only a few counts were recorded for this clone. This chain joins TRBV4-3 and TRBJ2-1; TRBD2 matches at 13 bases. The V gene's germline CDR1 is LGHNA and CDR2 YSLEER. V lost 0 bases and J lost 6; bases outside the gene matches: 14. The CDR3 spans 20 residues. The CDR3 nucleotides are TGCGCCAGCAGCCAAGATGGGGTTACCGGACTAGCGGGAGTGGGCAATGAGCAGTTCTTC. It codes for CASSQDGVTGLAGVGNEQFF.

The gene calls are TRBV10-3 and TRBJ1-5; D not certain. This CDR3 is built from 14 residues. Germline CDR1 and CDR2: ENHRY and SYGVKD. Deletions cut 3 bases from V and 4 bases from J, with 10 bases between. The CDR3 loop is CAISDSGNNQPQHF. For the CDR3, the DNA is TGTGCCATCAGTGATTCGGGGAATAATCAGCCCCAGCATTTT.

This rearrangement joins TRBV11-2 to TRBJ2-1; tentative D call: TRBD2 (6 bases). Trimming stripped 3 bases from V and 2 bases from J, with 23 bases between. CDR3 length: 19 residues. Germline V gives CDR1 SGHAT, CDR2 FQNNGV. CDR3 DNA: TGTGCCAGCAGCTTGTTACTGCCCCGCCTAGCGATAACCTACAATGAGCAGTTCTTC. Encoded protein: CASSLLLPRLAITYNEQFF. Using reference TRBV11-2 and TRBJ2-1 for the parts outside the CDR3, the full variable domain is EAGVAQSPRYKIIEKRQSVAFWCNPISGHATLYWYQQILGQGPKLLIQFQNNGVVDDSQLPKDRFSAERLKGVDSTLKIQPAKLEDSAVYLCASSLLLPRLAITYNEQFFGPGTRLTVL.

The CDR3 DNA follows: TGTGCCAGCAGCGCCTGGCCGGGACTAGCGGCGCACAATGAGCAGTTCTTC. Amino acid sequence: CASSAWPGLAAHNEQFF. The chain uses TRBV7-3 and TRBJ2-1, with 11 bases matching TRBD2. With V trimmed by 5 bases and J by 5 bases, 11 bases remained unmatched. Germline V gene data show CDR1 as SGHTA and CDR2 as FQGTGA. The CDR3 consists of 17 residues.